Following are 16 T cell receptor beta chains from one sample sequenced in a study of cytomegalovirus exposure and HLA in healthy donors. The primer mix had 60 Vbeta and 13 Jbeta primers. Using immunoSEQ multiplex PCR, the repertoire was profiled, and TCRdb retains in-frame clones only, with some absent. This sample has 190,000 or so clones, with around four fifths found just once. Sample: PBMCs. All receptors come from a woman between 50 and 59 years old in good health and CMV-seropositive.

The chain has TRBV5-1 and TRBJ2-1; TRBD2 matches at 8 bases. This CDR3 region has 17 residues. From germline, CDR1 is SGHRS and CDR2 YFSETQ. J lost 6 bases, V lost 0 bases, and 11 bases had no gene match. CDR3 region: CASSLASEAGAGNEQFF. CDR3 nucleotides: TGCGCCAGCAGCTTGGCCTCCGAAGCGGGAGCAGGCAATGAGCAGTTCTTC.

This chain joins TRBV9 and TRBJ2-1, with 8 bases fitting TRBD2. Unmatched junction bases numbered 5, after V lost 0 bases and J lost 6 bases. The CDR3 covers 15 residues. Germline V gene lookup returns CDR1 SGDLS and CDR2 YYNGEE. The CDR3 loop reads CASSVVGGGINEQFF. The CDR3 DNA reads TGTGCCAGCAGCGTAGTTGGCGGGGGGATCAATGAGCAGTTCTTC.

CDR3 amino acids: CASSGWTLSGNTIYF. The CDR3 region has the DNA TGTGCCAGCAGTGGTTGGACTCTCTCTGGAAACACCATATATTTT. The chain carries TRBV25-1 and TRBJ1-3; D remains unclear. The CDR3 totals 15 residues. The V gene's germline CDR1 is MGHDK and CDR2 SYGVNS. The ends were cut back, 4 bases at V and 0 bases at J, with 10 bases in the middle.

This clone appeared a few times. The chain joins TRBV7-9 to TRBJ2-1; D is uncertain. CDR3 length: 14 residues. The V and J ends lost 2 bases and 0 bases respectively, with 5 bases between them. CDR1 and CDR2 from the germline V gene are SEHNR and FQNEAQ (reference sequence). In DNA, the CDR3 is TGTGCCAGCAGCTTACAAGCCTCCTACAATGAGCAGTTCTTC. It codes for CASSLQASYNEQFF.

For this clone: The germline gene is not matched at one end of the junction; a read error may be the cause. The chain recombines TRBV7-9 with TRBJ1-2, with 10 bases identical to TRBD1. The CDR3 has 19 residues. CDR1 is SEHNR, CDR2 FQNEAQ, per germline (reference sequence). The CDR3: CSSSLLGDRGRETNYGYTF. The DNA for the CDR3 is TGTTCCAGCAGCTTGCTGGGGGACAGGGGCCGCGAGACTAACTATGGCTACACCTTC.

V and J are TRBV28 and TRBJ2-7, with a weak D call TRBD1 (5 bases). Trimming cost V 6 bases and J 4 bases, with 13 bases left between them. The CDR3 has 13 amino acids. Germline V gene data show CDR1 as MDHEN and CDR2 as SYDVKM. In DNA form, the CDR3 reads TGTGCCAGCAGAAGACAGTCGGATTACGAGCAGTACTTC. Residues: CASRRQSDYEQYF.

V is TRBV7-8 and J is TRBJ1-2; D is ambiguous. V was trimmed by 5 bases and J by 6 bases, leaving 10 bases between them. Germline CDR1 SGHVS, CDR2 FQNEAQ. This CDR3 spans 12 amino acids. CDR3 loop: CASSPFTDGYTF. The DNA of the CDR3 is TGTGCCAGCAGCCCCTTTACGGATGGCTACACCTTC.

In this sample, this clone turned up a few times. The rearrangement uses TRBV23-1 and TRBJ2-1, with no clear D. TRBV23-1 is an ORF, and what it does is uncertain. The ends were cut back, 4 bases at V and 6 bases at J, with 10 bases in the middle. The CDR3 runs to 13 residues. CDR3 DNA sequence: TGCGCCAGCAGTCTCCGGAGCCCCAATGAGCAGTTCTTC. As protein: CASSLRSPNEQFF.

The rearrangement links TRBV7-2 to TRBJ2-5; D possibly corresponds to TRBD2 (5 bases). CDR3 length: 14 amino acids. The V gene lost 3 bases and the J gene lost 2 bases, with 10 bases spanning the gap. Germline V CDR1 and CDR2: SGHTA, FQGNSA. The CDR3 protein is CASSLGSGQETQYF. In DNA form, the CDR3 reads TGTGCCAGCAGCTTGGGCAGCGGACAAGAGACCCAGTACTTC.

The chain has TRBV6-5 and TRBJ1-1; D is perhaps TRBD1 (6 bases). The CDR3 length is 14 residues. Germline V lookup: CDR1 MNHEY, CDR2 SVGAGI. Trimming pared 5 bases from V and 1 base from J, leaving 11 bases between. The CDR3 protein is CASSRGAGNTEAFF. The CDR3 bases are TGTGCCAGCAGTCGGGGGGCTGGGAACACTGAAGCTTTCTTT.

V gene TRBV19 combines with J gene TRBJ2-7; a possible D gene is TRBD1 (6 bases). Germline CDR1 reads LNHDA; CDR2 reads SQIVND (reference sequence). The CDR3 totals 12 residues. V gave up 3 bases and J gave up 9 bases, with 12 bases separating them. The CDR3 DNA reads TGTGCCAGTAGTATTTCAGGGGATCCGCAGTACTTC. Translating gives CASSISGDPQYF.

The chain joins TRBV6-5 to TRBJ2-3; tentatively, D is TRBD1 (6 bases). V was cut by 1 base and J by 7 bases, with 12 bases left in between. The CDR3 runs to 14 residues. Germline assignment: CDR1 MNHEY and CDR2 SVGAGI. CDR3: CASSYLPRGNTQYF. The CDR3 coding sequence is TGTGCCAGCAGTTACTTACCCAGGGGAAATACGCAGTATTTT.

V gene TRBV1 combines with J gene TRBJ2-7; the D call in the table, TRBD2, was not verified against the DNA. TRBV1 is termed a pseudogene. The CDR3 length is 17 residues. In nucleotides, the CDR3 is TGCACCAGCAGTGGGACTAGCGGGAGGAGAAGCTCCTACGAGCAGTACTTC. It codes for CTSSGTSGRRSSYEQYF.

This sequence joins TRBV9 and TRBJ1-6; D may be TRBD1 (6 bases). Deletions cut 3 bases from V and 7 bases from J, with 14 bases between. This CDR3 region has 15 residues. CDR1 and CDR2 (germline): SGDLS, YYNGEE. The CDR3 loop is CASSAEQGRNSPLHF. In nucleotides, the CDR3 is TGTGCCAGCAGCGCAGAACAGGGACGGAATTCACCCCTCCACTTT.

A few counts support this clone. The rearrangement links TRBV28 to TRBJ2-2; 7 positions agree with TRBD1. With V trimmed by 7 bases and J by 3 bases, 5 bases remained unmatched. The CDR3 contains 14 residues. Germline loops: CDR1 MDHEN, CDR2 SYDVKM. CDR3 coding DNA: TGTGCCAGCAAACCGGGACAGCACACCGGGGAGCTGTTTTTT. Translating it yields CASKPGQHTGELFF.

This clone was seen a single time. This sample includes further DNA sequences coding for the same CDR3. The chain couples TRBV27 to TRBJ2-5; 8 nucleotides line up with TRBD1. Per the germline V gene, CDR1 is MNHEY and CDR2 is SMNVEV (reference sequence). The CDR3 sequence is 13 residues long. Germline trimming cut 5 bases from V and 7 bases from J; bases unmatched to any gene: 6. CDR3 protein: CASSLGQGGTQYF. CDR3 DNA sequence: TGTGCCAGCAGTCTAGGACAGGGAGGGACCCAGTACTTC.